This T cell receptor (beta chain) was documented in a study of blood T cell repertoires in COVID-19. The V gene's germline CDR1 is MGHDK and CDR2 SYGVNS. The CDR3 totals 15 residues. Germline trimming cut 6 bases from V and 11 bases from J; bases unmatched to any gene: 13. This clone was picked up a small number of times. Data came from immunoSEQ multiplex PCR; TCRdb stores just in-frame clones and leaves some out. This sample yields hundreds of thousands of clones, of which about 88% are seen a single time; roughly 8.5% belongs to the top ten. Sequencing was done on a sample of PBMCs or T cells enriched from blood (not recorded which). The sequence came from a woman aged 55-75 years who had recovered from COVID-19. The chain links TRBV25-1 to TRBJ1-6, with 7 bases fitting TRBD1. This chain's CDR3 is CASSQGGGRGAPLHF. CDR3 nucleotides: TGTGCCAGCAGCCAAGGTGGTGGCAGGGGGGCACCCCTCCACTTT.